The rows below give T cell receptor beta chains drawn from one sample of a study of technical replicates of blood from a handful of donors. Libraries were prepared by immunoSEQ multiplex PCR; TCRdb keeps only in-frame clonotypes and omits some of them. This table holds tens of thousands of clones, 91% found once. The sample was T cells isolated from PBMCs. The receptors originated from a human donor in good health. The conserved cysteine and the conserved F or W are not part of the CDR3 here. A D gene is named only where the DNA matches it firmly.

v_gene	d_gene	j_gene	CDR3aa
TRBV7-9	-	TRBJ2-7	ASSKTDYEQY
TRBV28	TRBD2	TRBJ2-1	ASKLAGTYNEQF
TRBV7-6	-	TRBJ1-2	ASSLEQNYGYT
TRBV11-2	-	TRBJ2-3	ASSLRDTQY
TRBV28	TRBD1	TRBJ2-7	ASSSPRTGKNEQY
TRBV5-4	-	TRBJ2-1	ASSSPGNEQF
TRBV28	TRBD1	TRBJ1-5	ASSSHPTGGYQPQH
TRBV15	-	TRBJ2-1	ATSRAGTYNEQF
TRBV19	-	TRBJ1-2	ASQDKNYGYT
TRBV7-3	-	TRBJ2-5	ASSLSGARGKETQY
TRBV5-4	TRBD1	TRBJ2-7	ASSQRGTGFSPC
TRBV2	-	TRBJ2-2	ASRSESGELF
TRBV28	TRBD1	TRBJ1-5	ASSPTGGEQPQH
TRBV2	-	TRBJ2-4	ASSDGGPMGLIKNIQY
TRBV7-9	TRBD2	TRBJ2-1	ASSLGGVSGSRGEQF
TRBV29-1	-	TRBJ1-2	SVDGAYGYT
TRBV21-1	-	TRBJ2-2	ASSKAETDTGTSGSEGTGELF
TRBV6-4	-	TRBJ2-1	ASSEEQGAYNEQF
TRBV29-1	-	TRBJ1-1	SVHSSTEAF
TRBV5-1	TRBD1	TRBJ1-4	ASSPDRATNEKLF
TRBV7-9	TRBD2	TRBJ2-5	ASSLVMGGRAVQTQY
TRBV5-4	-	-	ASSAPSGSLYEQY
TRBV5-1	-	TRBJ2-7	ASSIAFSYEQY
TRBV11-2	TRBD1	TRBJ1-4	ASSLRTGAHVATNEKLF
TRBV28	TRBD1	TRBJ2-1	ASSKGDRPEQF
TRBV30	-	TRBJ2-1	AWSVGSWVGSNNEQF
TRBV5-1	-	TRBJ2-3	ASSLAGGTGFTDTQY
TRBV5-1	-	TRBJ1-2	ASSLSPGTIYGYT
TRBV5-4	-	TRBJ2-5	ASSLTGPHQETQY
TRBV19	-	TRBJ1-2	ASSISNPRGYT
TRBV7-9	TRBD1	TRBJ1-1	ASTGRTGGIEAF
TRBV5-1	-	TRBJ2-2	ASKVHPLTGGQAGVITGELF
TRBV7-8	TRBD1	TRBJ2-5	ASRFTGDLWEETQY
TRBV6-5	-	TRBJ2-7	ASSYSAYPDSYEQY
TRBV10-3	-	TRBJ1-1	AIRSVRGNTEAF
TRBV30	-	TRBJ2-7	AWKQVRTYEQY
TRBV5-5	TRBD1	TRBJ2-7	ASTRTGSYEQY
TRBV4-1	TRBD1	TRBJ2-1	ASSGPGTAYNEQF
TRBV6-1	TRBD2	TRBJ2-3	ASSDRGGVTDTQY
TRBV5-1	TRBD2	TRBJ2-1	ASSLPSAGGPDEQF
TRBV7-6	-	TRBJ2-3	ASSWEGGASDTQY
TRBV28	-	TRBJ2-1	ASSLGFGTRF
TRBV9	TRBD2	TRBJ2-1	ASSVSGGTYNEQF
TRBV5-5	-	TRBJ2-1	ASSLGGNEQF
TRBV6-1	TRBD1	TRBJ2-1	ASSDRGQGKSYNEQF
TRBV27	-	TRBJ1-2	ASSLFRGGGGYT
TRBV19	TRBD1	TRBJ1-5	ASNTGEGNQPQH
TRBV27	TRBD2	TRBJ2-5	ASSLTSSWEREGQETQY
TRBV27	-	TRBJ1-4	ASSGVATNEKLF
TRBV5-1	TRBD2	TRBJ2-2	ASSWRTSGRVDTGELF
TRBV30	-	TRBJ1-4	AWSVSPGREKLF
TRBV4-1	TRBD1	TRBJ2-6	ASSQTGVSGANVLT
TRBV7-2	TRBD1	TRBJ1-3	ASSQGQPGGTGNTIY
TRBV29-1	TRBD1	TRBJ1-4	SVSGQGQEKLF